The 8 T cell receptor beta chains reported below all come from one sample, sequenced in a study of radiation and T cells in renal cell carcinoma. Using immunoSEQ multiplex PCR, the repertoire was profiled, and TCRdb retains in-frame clones only, with some absent. The table records some 5,000 clones, around half of them present only once. Treatment in this sample: 15 Gy SBRT to primary tumor, nephrectomy 4 weeks later. The input for sequencing was tumor tissue, taken from a patient whose treatment included radiotherapy and nephrectomy. The receptors were gathered from a man in his 60s with renal cell carcinoma.

The chain combines TRBV29-1 with TRBJ2-3; D unclear. Looked up from germline, CDR1 is SQVTM and CDR2 is ANQGSEA. Trimming pared 5 bases from V and 5 bases from J, leaving 8 bases between. The CDR3 has 11 amino acids. This CDR3 reads CSVRLGDTQYF. The DNA of the CDR3 is TGCAGCGTTAGGTTAGGAGATACGCAGTATTTT.

This chain joins TRBV9 and TRBJ1-6; maybe TRBD1 (5 bases). Trimming took off 3 bases at V and 7 bases at J, with 14 bases between the two ends. The CDR3 contains 15 residues. CDR1 is SGDLS and CDR2 is YYNGEE in the germline V gene. For the CDR3, the DNA is TGTGCCAGCAGCGAGAGGGGAAACTCGAATTCACCCCTCCACTTT. Translated, it gives CASSERGNSNSPLHF.

Here the CDR3 reads CASTSPFKREGQYEQYF. For the CDR3, the DNA is TGTGCCAGCACCTCGCCGTTCAAGCGGGAGGGCCAGTACGAGCAGTACTTC. V usage is TRBV7-7 and J usage is TRBJ2-7, with 10 nucleotides matching TRBD2. The CDR3 has 17 amino acids. After removal of 7 bases from V and 4 bases from J, the junction contained 16 bases not matched to a gene. The V gene's germline CDR1 is SSHAT and CDR2 FNYEAQ (reference sequence).

This chain uses TRBV21-1 with TRBJ1-1; TRBD1 reflects the table's D call only, with no check against the DNA. TRBV21-1 is a documented pseudogene. The CDR3 runs to 16 residues. The CDR3 sequence is CASSIQVGWGWTEAFF. The CDR3, as DNA: TGTGCCAGCAGCATTCAGGTAGGGTGGGGCTGGACTGAAGCTTTCTTT.

DNA of the CDR3: TGTGCCAGCAGCCAAGTTTCAGGGGGCGCGGGGGGCTACACCTTC. Protein sequence: CASSQVSGGAGGYTF. The V and J genes are TRBV4-2 and TRBJ1-2, with 8 nucleotides matching TRBD1. The CDR3 length is 15 residues. CDR1 is LGHNA, CDR2 YNFKEQ, per germline. The V gene end was trimmed by 1 base and the J gene end by 8 bases; junction bases not matched to a gene: 9.

This clone occurred once. The chain couples TRBV6-5 to TRBJ1-3, with no clear D. This CDR3 contains 12 residues. V was trimmed by 6 bases and J by 7 bases, leaving 10 bases between them. The V gene's germline CDR1 is MNHEY and CDR2 SVGAGI. This CDR3 is CASRPSENTIYF. Here the CDR3 DNA reads TGTGCCAGCAGACCCTCTGAGAACACCATATATTTT.

This clone is a singleton in its sample. V usage is TRBV19 and J usage is TRBJ1-1; TRBD1 might be the D (5 bases). The ends were cut back, 5 bases at V and 7 bases at J, with 20 bases in the middle. The CDR3 length is 15 residues. Germline loops: CDR1 LNHDA, CDR2 SQIVND (reference sequence). CDR3 DNA sequence: TGTGCCAGTAGTCCGTGGACGGACTCCGGGGGTGAAGCTTTCTTT. It yields the protein CASSPWTDSGGEAFF.

The chain uses TRBV18 and TRBJ1-2, with D hard to call. The CDR3 is 15 amino acids. Germline-derived CDR1 and CDR2 are KGHSH and LQKENI. Trimming left V 4 bases short and J 6 bases short, with 18 bases between. The CDR3 is CASSLLRPAGDGYTF. The CDR3 nucleotides read TGTGCCAGCTCACTTCTCAGGCCCGCCGGGGATGGCTACACCTTC.